This record concerns one T cell receptor (beta chain) sequence. This record comes from a study of blood T cell repertoires in COVID-19. TCRdb's table, derived via immunoSEQ multiplex PCR, lists solely in-frame clones and lacks some. The table lists some 120,000 clones, more than 75% of them singletons. The sequence derives from a man over 45 with active COVID-19. Sequencing was carried out using peripheral blood.

The chain's CDR3 is CASRGQGKTQYF. CDR3 sequence (DNA): TGTGCCAGCAGAGGACAGGGGAAGACCCAGTACTTC. This chain links TRBV5-6 with TRBJ2-5, with 9 bases matching TRBD1. Germline loops: CDR1 SGHDT, CDR2 YYEEEE. The CDR3 contains 12 residues. The ends lost 5 bases at V and 6 bases at J; junction bases unmatched: 2.